This TCR beta chain was recovered during a study of blood T cell repertoires in COVID-19. For the study at large: Acute and convalescent COVID-19 samples came from the United States, Italy and Spain. In each case, the material was cDNA or gDNA derived from T cells, B-cell-depleted T cells, or PBMCs.

J was trimmed by 3 bases and V by 5 bases; bases with no gene match: 6. Germline V CDR1 and CDR2: SGHRS, YFSETQ. The length of the CDR3 is 14 residues. Per the authors' pipeline: Estimation of nucleated cell counts relied on the amplification of reference gene primers. Sequencing used immunoSEQ multiplex PCR; TCRdb keeps in-frame clones, though not all of them. The D gene and trimming were derived from the DNA, and the V and J assignments and clone size from that table. This table has tens of thousands of clones, 90% appearing once. The TCR sequence derives from a man between 45 and 60 years old with COVID-19, enrolled during active disease. Material for sequencing was peripheral blood. The genes are TRBV5-1 and TRBJ2-7, with TRBD1 identical over 9 bases. The CDR3 DNA reads TGCGCCAGCAGGGAACAGGGGGCTGGCTACGAGCAGTACTTC. This encodes CASREQGAGYEQYF. Variable domain in full (rest from reference TRBV5-1 and TRBJ2-7): KAGVTQTPRYLIKTRGQQVTLSCSPISGHRSVSWYQQTPGQGLQFLFEYFSETQRNKGNFPGRFSGRQFSNSRSEMNVSTLELGDSALYLCASREQGAGYEQYFGPGTRLTVT.